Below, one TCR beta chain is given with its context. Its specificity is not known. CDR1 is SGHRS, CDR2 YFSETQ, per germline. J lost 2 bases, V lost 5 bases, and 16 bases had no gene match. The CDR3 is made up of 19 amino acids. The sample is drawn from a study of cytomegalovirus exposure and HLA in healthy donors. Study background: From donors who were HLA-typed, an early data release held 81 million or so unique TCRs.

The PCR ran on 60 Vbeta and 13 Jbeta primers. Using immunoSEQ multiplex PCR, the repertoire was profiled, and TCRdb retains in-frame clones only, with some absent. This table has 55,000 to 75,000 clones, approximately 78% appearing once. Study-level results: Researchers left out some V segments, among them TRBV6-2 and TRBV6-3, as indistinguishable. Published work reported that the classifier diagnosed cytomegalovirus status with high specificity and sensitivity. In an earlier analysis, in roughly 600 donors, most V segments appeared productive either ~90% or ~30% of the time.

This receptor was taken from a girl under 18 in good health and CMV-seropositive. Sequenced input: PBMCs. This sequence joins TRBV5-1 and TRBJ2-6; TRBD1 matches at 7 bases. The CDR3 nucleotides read TGCGCCAGCAGTCATGCCAGGGGGACGGCCGGAGCTGGGGCCAACGTCCTGACTTTC. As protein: CASSHARGTAGAGANVLTF.